A single sample gave rise to the 5 T cell receptor beta chains below, sequenced in a study of Ad26.COV2.S vaccination and SARS-CoV-2 variants. Treatment meaning: some 20 received Ad26.COV2.S at low or high dose, single or two shots; roughly 5 received placebo; per-sample allocation not given. Repertoires come from day 63 after the first vaccine or placebo injection. Here immunoSEQ multiplex PCR was the method, and the copy in TCRdb shows in-frame clones only, minus some. This table holds a few hundred thousand clones, about 83% found once. This specimen was peripheral blood, taken in a trial of Ad26.COV2.S vaccine versus placebo. These receptors were obtained from a person between 18 and 65 years old who received the Ad26.COV2.S COVID-19 vaccine or a placebo.

CDR3 sequence (DNA): TGTGCCAGTAGTCAGGGCGGGAACCCTCGGAATGAGCAGTTCTTC. Translation: CASSQGGNPRNEQFF. The J gene is TRBJ2-1, the V gene TRBV19; D perhaps matches TRBD2 (6 bases). With 5 bases removed from V and 7 bases from J, the gap between germline ends came to 18 bases. Germline V gene lookup returns CDR1 LNHDA and CDR2 SQIVND (reference sequence). The CDR3 loop spans 15 amino acids.

The V gene is TRBV5-1, the J gene TRBJ1-2; TRBD1 might be the D (6 bases). The germline V gene has CDR1 SGHRS and CDR2 YFSETQ. CDR3 length: 15 residues. V was trimmed by 4 bases and J by 4 bases, leaving 17 bases between them. CDR3 protein: CASSETPGHRYGYTF. The CDR3 nucleotides are TGCGCCAGCAGCGAGACACCGGGACACCGCTATGGCTACACCTTC.

The chain links TRBV15 to TRBJ2-7, with 13 nucleotides matching TRBD2. The CDR3 length is 15 residues. Trimming removed 11 bases from V and 0 bases from J; junction bases left unmatched: 7. Germline loops: CDR1 LNHNV, CDR2 YYDKDF (reference sequence). The CDR3 is CALTSGRLSSYEQYF. CDR3 sequence (DNA): TGTGCCCTGACTAGCGGGAGGCTGAGCTCCTACGAGCAGTACTTC.

V usage is TRBV19 and J usage is TRBJ1-5; D remains unclear. Per germline, CDR1 LNHDA and CDR2 SQIVND (reference sequence). The V gene lost 2 bases and the J gene lost 0 bases, with 11 bases spanning the gap. This CDR3 has 16 amino acids. Here the CDR3 reads CASSIRSDLSNQPQHF. CDR3 in DNA: TGTGCCAGTAGTATACGGTCCGATCTTAGCAATCAGCCCCAGCATTTT.

About this clone itself: Other DNA sequences from this sample encode an identical CDR3 as well. The rearrangement links TRBV9 to TRBJ1-1, with 8 bases identical to TRBD1. CDR3 length: 14 residues. The germline V gene has CDR1 SGDLS and CDR2 YYNGEE. Trimming cost V 3 bases and J 6 bases; bases outside gene matches: 7. CDR3 in DNA: TGTGCCAGCAGCGCCAGACAGGGGAGCTCTGAAGCTTTCTTT. This codes for CASSARQGSSEAFF.